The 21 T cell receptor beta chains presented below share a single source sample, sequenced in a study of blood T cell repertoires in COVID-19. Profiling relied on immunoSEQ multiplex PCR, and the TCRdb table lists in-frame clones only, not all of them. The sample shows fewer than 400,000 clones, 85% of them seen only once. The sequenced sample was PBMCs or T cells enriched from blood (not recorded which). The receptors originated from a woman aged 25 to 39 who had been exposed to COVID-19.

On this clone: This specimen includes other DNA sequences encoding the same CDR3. The CDR3 region has the DNA TGTGCCTGGAGTGTTTCAGGGGGTGGCCAGCCCCAGCATTTT. Protein sequence: CAWSVSGGGQPQHF. J is TRBJ1-5 and V is TRBV30; 7 nucleotides agree with TRBD1. V shed 0 bases and J 7 bases; nucleotides not matched to a gene: 6. The CDR3 runs to 14 residues. The germline V gene encodes CDR1 GTSNPN and CDR2 SVGIG (reference sequence).

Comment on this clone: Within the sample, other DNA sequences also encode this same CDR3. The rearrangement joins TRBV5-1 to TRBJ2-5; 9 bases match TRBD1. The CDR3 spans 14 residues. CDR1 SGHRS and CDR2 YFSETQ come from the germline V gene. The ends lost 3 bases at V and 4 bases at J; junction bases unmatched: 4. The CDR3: CASSSGQGRETQYF. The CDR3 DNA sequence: TGCGCCAGCAGCTCGGGACAGGGAAGAGAGACCCAGTACTTC.

In nucleotides, the CDR3 is TGTGCCAGCAGCTCAACCGTAGATCGAGACACTGAAGCTTTCTTT. Translation: CASSSTVDRDTEAFF. The chain is built from TRBV14 and TRBJ1-1, with unresolved D. This CDR3 is built from 15 residues. The germline gives CDR1 SGHDN, CDR2 FVKESK. V was trimmed by 5 bases and J by 3 bases, leaving 16 bases between them.

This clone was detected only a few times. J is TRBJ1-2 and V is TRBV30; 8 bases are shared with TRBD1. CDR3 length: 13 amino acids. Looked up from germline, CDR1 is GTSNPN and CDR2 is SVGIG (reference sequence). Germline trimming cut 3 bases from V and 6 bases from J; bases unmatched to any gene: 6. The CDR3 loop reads CAWSLQGVNGYTF. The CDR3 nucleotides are TGTGCCTGGAGCTTACAGGGGGTTAATGGCTACACCTTC.

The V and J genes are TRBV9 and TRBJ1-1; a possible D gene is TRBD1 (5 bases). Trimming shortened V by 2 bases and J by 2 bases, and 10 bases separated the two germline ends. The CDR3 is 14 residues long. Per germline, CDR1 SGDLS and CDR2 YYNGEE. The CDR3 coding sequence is TGTGCCAGCAGCGTCGGGGGAAGCAACACTGAAGCTTTCTTT. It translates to CASSVGGSNTEAFF.

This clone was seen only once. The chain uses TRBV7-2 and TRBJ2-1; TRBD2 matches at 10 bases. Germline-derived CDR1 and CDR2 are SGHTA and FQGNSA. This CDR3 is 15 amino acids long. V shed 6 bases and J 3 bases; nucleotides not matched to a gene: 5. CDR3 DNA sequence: TGTGCCAGCAGGGTTAGCGGGGGGAACTACAATGAGCAGTTCTTC. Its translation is CASRVSGGNYNEQFF.

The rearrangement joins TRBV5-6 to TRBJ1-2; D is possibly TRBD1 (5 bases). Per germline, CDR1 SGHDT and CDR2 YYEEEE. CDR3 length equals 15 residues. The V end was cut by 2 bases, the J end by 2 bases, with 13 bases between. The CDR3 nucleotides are TGTGCCAGCAGCTTACGACAGTTGTCAAACTATGGCTACACCTTC. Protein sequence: CASSLRQLSNYGYTF.

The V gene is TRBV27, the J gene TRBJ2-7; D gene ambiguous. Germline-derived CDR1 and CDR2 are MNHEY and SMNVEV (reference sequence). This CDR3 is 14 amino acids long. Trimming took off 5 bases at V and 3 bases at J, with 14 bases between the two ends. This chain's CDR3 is CASSAARINYEQYF. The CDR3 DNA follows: TGTGCCAGCAGTGCCGCCAGGATTAACTACGAGCAGTACTTC.

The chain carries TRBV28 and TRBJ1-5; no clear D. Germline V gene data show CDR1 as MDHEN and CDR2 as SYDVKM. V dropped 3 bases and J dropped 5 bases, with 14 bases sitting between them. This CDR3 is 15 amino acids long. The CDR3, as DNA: TGTGCCAGCAGTTTGCCGGAACTAATCGATCAGCCCCAGCATTTT. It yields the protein CASSLPELIDQPQHF.

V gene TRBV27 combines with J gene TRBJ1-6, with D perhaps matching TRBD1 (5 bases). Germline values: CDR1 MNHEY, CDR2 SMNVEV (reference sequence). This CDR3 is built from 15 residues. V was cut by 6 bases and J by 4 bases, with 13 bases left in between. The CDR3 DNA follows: TGTGCCAGCAGACAGGCGGCCTTGTATAATTCACCCCTCCACTTT. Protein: CASRQAALYNSPLHF.

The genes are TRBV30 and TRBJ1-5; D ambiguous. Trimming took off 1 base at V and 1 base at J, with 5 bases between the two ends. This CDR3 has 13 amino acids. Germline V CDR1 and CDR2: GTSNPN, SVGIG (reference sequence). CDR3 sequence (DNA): TGTGCCTGGAGTGGAGGGAGCAATCAGCCCCAGCATTTT. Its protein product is CAWSGGSNQPQHF.

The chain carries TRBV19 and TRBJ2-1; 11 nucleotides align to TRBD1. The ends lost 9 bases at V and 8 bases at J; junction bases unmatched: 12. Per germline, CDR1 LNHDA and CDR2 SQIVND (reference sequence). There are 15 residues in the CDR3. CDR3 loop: CASAVPGQGVHEQFF. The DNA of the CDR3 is TGTGCCAGCGCAGTCCCGGGACAGGGGGTGCATGAGCAGTTCTTC.

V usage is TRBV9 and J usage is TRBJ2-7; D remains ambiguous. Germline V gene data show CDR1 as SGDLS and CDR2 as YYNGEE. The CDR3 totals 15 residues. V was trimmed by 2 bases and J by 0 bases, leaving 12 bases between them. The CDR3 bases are TGTGCCAGCAGCGTTGGCGCAGGATCCTCCTACGAGCAGTACTTC. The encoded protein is CASSVGAGSSYEQYF.

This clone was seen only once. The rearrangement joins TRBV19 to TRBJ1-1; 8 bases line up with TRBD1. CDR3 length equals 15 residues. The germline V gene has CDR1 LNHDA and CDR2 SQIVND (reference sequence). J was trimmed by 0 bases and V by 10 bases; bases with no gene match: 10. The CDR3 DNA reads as TGTGCCACCCTTCGACAGGGGATCGTGAACACTGAAGCTTTCTTT. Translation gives CATLRQGIVNTEAFF.

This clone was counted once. Written as DNA, the CDR3 is TGTGCCAGTAGTATAGATCTGGTAGCTCAACGGGAAAAACTGTTTTTT. Protein sequence: CASSIDLVAQREKLFF. This rearrangement joins TRBV19 to TRBJ1-4; D is uncertain. Between the trimmed V and J ends, which lost 0 bases and 8 bases, there was a span of 16 bases. This CDR3 is built from 16 residues. The germline CDR1 and CDR2 sequences are LNHDA and SQIVND (reference sequence).

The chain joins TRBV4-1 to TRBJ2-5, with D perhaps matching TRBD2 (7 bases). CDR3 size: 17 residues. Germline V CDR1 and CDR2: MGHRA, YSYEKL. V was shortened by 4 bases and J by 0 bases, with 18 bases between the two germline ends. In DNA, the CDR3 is TGCGCCAGCAGCCTGGACAGCGGGGTCTCAGACCAAGAGACCCAGTACTTC. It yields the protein CASSLDSGVSDQETQYF.

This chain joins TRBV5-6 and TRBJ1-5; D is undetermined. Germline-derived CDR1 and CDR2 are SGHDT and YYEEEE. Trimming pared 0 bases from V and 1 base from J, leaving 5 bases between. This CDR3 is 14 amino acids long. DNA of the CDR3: TGTGCCAGCAGCTTGGTCGGGAGCAATCAGCCCCAGCATTTT. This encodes CASSLVGSNQPQHF.

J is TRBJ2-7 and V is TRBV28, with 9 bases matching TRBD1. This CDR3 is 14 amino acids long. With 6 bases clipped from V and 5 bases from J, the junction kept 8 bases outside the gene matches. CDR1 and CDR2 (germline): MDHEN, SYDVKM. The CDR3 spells CASRRGQGVHEQYF. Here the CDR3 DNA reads TGTGCCAGCAGGCGGGGACAGGGTGTCCACGAGCAGTACTTC.

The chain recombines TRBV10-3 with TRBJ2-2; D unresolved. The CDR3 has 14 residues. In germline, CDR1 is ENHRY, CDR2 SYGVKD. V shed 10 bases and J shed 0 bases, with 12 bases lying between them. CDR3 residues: CATRPAANTGELFF. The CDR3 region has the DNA TGTGCCACCCGGCCGGCGGCGAACACCGGGGAGCTGTTTTTT.

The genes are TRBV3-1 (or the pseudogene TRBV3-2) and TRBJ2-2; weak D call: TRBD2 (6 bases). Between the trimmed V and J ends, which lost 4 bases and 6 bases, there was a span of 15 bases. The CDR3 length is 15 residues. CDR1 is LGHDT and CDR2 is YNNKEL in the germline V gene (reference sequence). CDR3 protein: CASSRSAPGAGELFF. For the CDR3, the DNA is TGTGCCAGCAGCCGGTCGGCCCCGGGGGCCGGGGAGCTGTTTTTT.

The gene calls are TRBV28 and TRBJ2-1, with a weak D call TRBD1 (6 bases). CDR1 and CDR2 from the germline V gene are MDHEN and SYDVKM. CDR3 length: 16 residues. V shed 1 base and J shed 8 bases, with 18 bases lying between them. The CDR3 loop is CASSLSAVTGRDEQFF. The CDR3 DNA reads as TGTGCCAGCAGTTTATCGGCAGTTACAGGGCGCGATGAGCAGTTCTTC.